This entry is about one T cell receptor beta chain. This record comes from a study of prognosis after radiotherapy for stage I lung cancer. CDR3 of TCR beta was amplified from genomic DNA via a two-round multiplex PCR. The first PCR round targeted every TRBV and TRBJ gene with specific primers. Each CDR3 protein is one row after TCRdb ran MiXCR on the multiplex PCR reads. The sample yields about 24,000 distinct CDR3 sequences, roughly two fifths seen once. CDR1 and CDR2 from the germline V gene are MDHEN and SYDVKM. Deletions cut 3 bases from V and 2 bases from J, with 13 bases between. CDR3 length: 15 amino acids.

This sequence was found in a donor of 50 years or more with non-small cell lung cancer. Source: PBMCs, taken before or after stereotactic body radiation therapy (not recorded which). The genes are TRBV28 and TRBJ2-5; D remains unclear. CDR3: CASSFGAEPQETQYF. CDR3 DNA: TGTGCCAGCAGTTTCGGCGCGGAGCCACAAGAGACCCAGTACTTC.